Each of the 9 T cell receptor beta chains below was sequenced from the same sample in a study of blood T cells in healthy people across ages. Alongside a J-beta primer mix, a sample-barcoded 5' primer served in a second PCR lasting about 7 to 12 cycles. TCRdb independently ran MiXCR on the 5' RACE reads; one entry per CDR3 protein. This sample has roughly 2 million distinct CDR3 sequences; about 49% occur once, and the top ten carry approximately 2.1%. Sequencing was done on a sample of blood. The receptor set was obtained from a woman aged 40 to 50 in good health.

The chain employs TRBV7-2 and TRBJ2-7; D is uncertain. The germline gives CDR1 SGHTA, CDR2 FQGNSA. This CDR3 spans 13 amino acids. The germline V and J ends were trimmed by 2 bases and 6 bases, with 11 bases remaining between them. CDR3 loop: CASSLPGPTEQYF. For the CDR3, the DNA is TGTGCCAGCAGCTTACCAGGCCCCACCGAGCAGTACTTC. The full variable domain, with the rest looked up from reference TRBV7-2 and TRBJ2-7, is GAGVSQSPSNKVTEKGKDVELRCDPISGHTALYWYRQSLGQGLEFLIYFQGNSAPDKSGLPSDRFSAERTGGSVSTLTIQRTQQEDSAVYLCASSLPGPTEQYFGPGTRLTVT.

This clonotype was counted a few times. The CDR3 spells CASSTTGAKNIQYF. The CDR3 bases are TGCGCCAGCAGCACTACAGGAGCCAAAAACATTCAGTACTTC. The gene calls are TRBV5-1 and TRBJ2-4; possible D gene TRBD1, 5 bases. The CDR3 has 14 amino acids. With 4 bases removed from V and 0 bases from J, the gap between germline ends came to 8 bases. Germline V gene data show CDR1 as SGHRS and CDR2 as YFSETQ.

The rearrangement uses TRBV25-1 and TRBJ2-3; TRBD2 might be the D (5 bases). Germline CDR1 reads MGHDK; CDR2 reads SYGVNS. The CDR3 sequence is 15 residues long. The V gene lost 3 bases and the J gene lost 4 bases, with 14 bases spanning the gap. The CDR3 DNA reads as TGTGCCAGCAGTGAGCCGGCTAGCCTGGCAGATACGCAGTATTTT. Translating it yields CASSEPASLADTQYF.

V usage is TRBV12-3 or TRBV12-4 and J usage is TRBJ1-5; D not certain. This CDR3 has 15 amino acids. Between the trimmed V and J ends, which lost 1 base and 5 bases, there was a span of 12 bases. The CDR3 here is CASSLGIGSHQPQHF. Written as DNA, the CDR3 is TGTGCCAGCAGTTTAGGGATAGGGTCACATCAGCCCCAGCATTTT.

This clonotype was seen a few times. The chain combines TRBV28 with TRBJ2-3, with a possible D match to TRBD2 (5 bases). V was pared by 8 bases and J by 7 bases, with 7 bases between. The CDR3 consists of 10 residues. Germline CDR1 reads MDHEN; CDR2 reads SYDVKM. CDR3 amino acids: CASRGYTQYF. In DNA form, the CDR3 reads TGTGCCAGCCGAGGGTATACGCAGTATTTT.

This clonotype came up a few times. The CDR3 is CASSSPPVDRYEQYF. The CDR3 DNA sequence: TGTGCCAGCAGTTCCCCCCCCGTGGACAGATACGAGCAGTACTTC. The J gene is TRBJ2-5, the V gene TRBV28; D might be TRBD1 (6 bases). The DNA end is a closer match to TRBJ2-7, so the J assignment may be wrong. CDR3 size: 15 residues. Germline V gene data show CDR1 as MDHEN and CDR2 as SYDVKM.

The rearrangement joins TRBV7-9 to TRBJ2-1; 11 bases map to TRBD2. This CDR3 comprises 17 residues. The germline CDR1 and CDR2 sequences are SEHNR and FQNEAQ (reference sequence). V was pared by 6 bases and J by 4 bases, with 11 bases of the junction left unmatched. The CDR3 sequence: CASSYPPVAGGYNEQFF. In DNA, the CDR3 is TGTGCCAGCAGTTATCCCCCCGTAGCGGGGGGGTACAATGAGCAGTTCTTC.

V gene TRBV20-1 combines with J gene TRBJ2-3; no reliable D call. V was shortened by 0 bases and J by 9 bases, with 13 bases between the two germline ends. CDR1 DFQATT and CDR2 SNEGSKA come from the germline V gene (reference sequence). CDR3 length equals 13 residues. CDR3 in DNA: TGCAGTGCTAGAGATACGGTGCGAAAGACGCAGTATTTT. As protein: CSARDTVRKTQYF.

J is TRBJ2-6 and V is TRBV28; D is ambiguous. Trimming removed 11 bases at V and 0 bases at J, with 14 bases between. The CDR3 is 15 amino acids. Germline lookup yields CDR1 MDHEN and CDR2 SYDVKM. CDR3 loop: CARPHANSGANVLTF. The CDR3 DNA follows: TGTGCCCGACCCCACGCTAACTCTGGGGCCAACGTCCTGACTTTC.